A single sample is the source of the 30 T cell receptor beta chains below, sequenced in a study of shared clonotypes between healthy human individuals (dated by TCRdb to about 2020). Receptors were amplified or captured by the immunoSEQ multiplex PCR assay. TCRdb obtained this table from immuneACCESS and retained in-frame rearrangements with V and J assigned. These tables miss some clones; where compared with another copy, unresolved V genes account for less than half of the shortfall, and the remainder is unexplained. A total of 1 million to 1.2 million clones appear in this sample, 70% to 85% of them only once. In total, the top ten clones hold 0.89% of the sample. Source material: memory CD4+ T cells from PBMCs. Per the publication, the cell subset or site label means: CD45RA-negative fraction. These receptors came from a man in his late teens or twenties in good health. Some clones in this sample may be carry-over from other donors' samples.

The rearrangement uses TRBV15 and TRBJ2-7, with 7 positions matching TRBD1. The CDR3 has 14 amino acids. Germline loops: CDR1 LNHNV, CDR2 YYDKDF (reference sequence). V was clipped by 0 bases and J by 3 bases; unmatched bases: 2. CDR3 in amino acids: CATSRDGQVYEQYF. In DNA, the CDR3 is TGTGCCACCAGCAGAGATGGACAGGTCTACGAGCAGTACTTC.

The chain carries TRBV7-3 and TRBJ2-2, with 8 bases that match TRBD1. The CDR3 spans 15 residues. V trimming: 3 bases; J trimming: 5 bases; junction bases outside the gene matches: 5. Germline loops: CDR1 SGHTA, CDR2 FQGTGA. The CDR3, as DNA: TGTGCCAGCAGCTTGGACAGGGACGGGACCGGGGAGCTGTTTTTT. Residues: CASSLDRDGTGELFF.

The chain uses TRBV5-1 and TRBJ1-1, with 7 bases matching TRBD1. Trimming at V came to 3 bases and at J to 3 bases, leaving 5 bases not matched to a gene. The length of the CDR3 is 14 residues. CDR1 and CDR2 from the germline V gene are SGHRS and YFSETQ. CDR3 DNA sequence: TGCGCCAGCAGCTATACAGGGGAGGACACTGAAGCTTTCTTT. Its protein product is CASSYTGEDTEAFF.

The rearrangement links TRBV10-2 to TRBJ2-1, with TRBD2 as a possible D gene (5 bases). Trimming left V 8 bases short and J 0 bases short, with 8 bases between. This CDR3 has 13 residues. Germline-derived CDR1 and CDR2 are WSHSY and SAAADI. The CDR3: CASGSGSYNEQFF. The CDR3 nucleotides read TGCGCCAGCGGGAGCGGCTCCTACAATGAGCAGTTCTTC.

As regards this clone: The conserved final phenylalanine or tryptophan is absent from the CDR3, which likely points to a read error. The rearrangement links TRBV4-2 to TRBJ2-6, with D uncertain. CDR1 is LGHNA and CDR2 is YNFKEQ in the germline V gene. This CDR3 is built from 16 residues. Trimming cost V 0 bases and J 0 bases, with 6 bases left between them. The CDR3, as DNA: TGTGCCAGCAGCCAAGATCAGAGCTCTGGGGCCAACGTCCTGACTCTC. This translates into CASSQDQSSGANVLTL.

The chain employs TRBV18 and TRBJ1-2; no reliable D call. The CDR3 runs 13 residues. Trimming removed 5 bases at V and 3 bases at J, with 10 bases between. Germline lookup yields CDR1 KGHSH and CDR2 LQKENI. The CDR3 protein is CASSSGRYYGYTF. In DNA form, the CDR3 reads TGTGCCAGCTCATCGGGTCGTTACTATGGCTACACCTTC.

A few counts support this clone. Other DNA sequences of this sample code for an identical CDR3. This chain connects TRBV30 to TRBJ2-1, with D possibly TRBD2 on 6 matching bases. CDR1 is GTSNPN, CDR2 SVGIG, per germline (reference sequence). Trimming removed 2 bases from V and 4 bases from J, with 9 bases in between. This CDR3 has 13 residues. CDR3 coding DNA: TGTGCCTGGAGTTCGGGACTTTACAATGAGCAGTTCTTC. Translation: CAWSSGLYNEQFF.

The CDR3 bases are TGTGCCAGCAGCTTACCAACCTGGACTAGCGGGAGCCCAGATACGCAGTATTTT. The encoded protein is CASSLPTWTSGSPDTQYF. The rearrangement links TRBV7-9 to TRBJ2-3; 13 nucleotides agree with TRBD2. CDR1 SEHNR and CDR2 FQNEAQ come from the germline V gene (reference sequence). The CDR3 has 18 amino acids. The junction had 9 bases not matched to a gene; V was cut back by 2 bases and J by 4 bases.

The chain carries TRBV28 and TRBJ2-1, with no clear D. This CDR3 comprises 14 residues. V was shortened by 1 base and J by 7 bases, with 11 bases between the two germline ends. Germline V gives CDR1 MDHEN, CDR2 SYDVKM. The CDR3 bases are TGTGCCAGCAGTTTATCGGGTGATTGGAATGAGCAGTTCTTC. Amino acid sequence: CASSLSGDWNEQFF. The variable domain in full, completed from reference TRBV28 and TRBJ2-1, reads DVKVTQSSRYLVKRTGEKVFLECVQDMDHENMFWYRQDPGLGLRLIYFSYDVKMKEKGDIPEGYSVSREKKERFSLILESASTNQTSMYLCASSLSGDWNEQFFGPGTRLTVL.

In its sample, this clone was seen many times. CDR3 residues: CASSLVLSTDKETQYF. The CDR3 DNA is TGTGCCAGCAGCTTAGTGCTTAGTACAGACAAAGAGACCCAGTACTTC. V is TRBV7-9 and J is TRBJ2-5; no definite D call. CDR3 size: 16 residues. Germline CDR1 and CDR2: SEHNR and FQNEAQ (reference sequence). Trimming stripped 1 base from V and 3 bases from J, with 15 bases between.

The chain combines TRBV5-4 with TRBJ2-7; 7 nucleotides line up with TRBD1. The CDR3 has 14 amino acids. Trimming took 1 base from V and 1 from J; bases not matched to a gene: 2. CDR1 and CDR2 (germline): SGHNT, YYREEE (reference sequence). DNA for the CDR3: TGTGCCAGCAGCTTGCGACAGGGATCCTACGAGCAGTACTTC. It is translated as CASSLRQGSYEQYF.

The chain uses TRBV18 and TRBJ2-2, with a possible D match to TRBD2 (6 bases). Per germline, CDR1 KGHSH and CDR2 LQKENI. The V end lost 3 bases, the J end lost 4 bases, and 15 bases lay between the germline ends. This CDR3 contains 16 residues. The CDR3 DNA reads TGTGCCAGCTCACCTTACCAGGACGGGGGCACCGGGGAGCTGTTTTTT. As protein: CASSPYQDGGTGELFF.

The CDR3 DNA reads TGCGCCAGCAGTCACTGGGACAGGGAAGGAAACACCATATATTTT. This codes for CASSHWDREGNTIYF. The J gene is TRBJ1-3, the V gene TRBV23-1; TRBD1 matches at 9 bases. TRBV23-1 falls under the ORF class, with uncertain function. The CDR3 spans 15 residues. The V and J ends lost 3 bases and 4 bases, in that order; junction bases with no gene match: 4.

The gene calls are TRBV4-2 and TRBJ2-1, with TRBD2 identical over 7 bases. Germline V gives CDR1 LGHNA, CDR2 YNFKEQ. The CDR3 is made up of 14 amino acids. V was clipped by 1 base and J by 8 bases; unmatched bases: 5. CDR3 bases: TGTGCCAGCAGCCAAGGTCAGGGAGGGGATGAGCAGTTCTTC. It translates to CASSQGQGGDEQFF.

The rearrangement links TRBV10-1 to TRBJ2-1; 8 bases agree with TRBD2. Trimming cost V 9 bases and J 6 bases; bases outside gene matches: 4. From germline, CDR1 is WNHNN and CDR2 SYGVQD (reference sequence). The CDR3 has 12 residues. This chain's CDR3 is CARERESNEQFF. DNA of the CDR3: TGCGCCAGGGAGCGGGAGTCCAATGAGCAGTTCTTC.

The rearrangement joins TRBV6-1 to TRBJ2-1; 9 bases line up with TRBD2. CDR3 size: 14 residues. The V segment lost 6 bases and the J segment 7 bases; nucleotides outside the gene matches: 7. Germline V lookup: CDR1 MNHNS, CDR2 SASEGT. As DNA, the CDR3 is TGTGCCAGCAGAGGGCGGGAGGGCCGGAATGAGCAGTTCTTC. Translation: CASRGREGRNEQFF.

V usage is TRBV19 and J usage is TRBJ2-6; D is ambiguous. The germline CDR1 and CDR2 sequences are LNHDA and SQIVND (reference sequence). Between the trimmed V and J ends, which lost 7 bases and 2 bases, there was a span of 15 bases. This CDR3 spans 16 amino acids. CDR3 nucleotides: TGTGCCAGTAACAATGGGCTTCTAACTGGGGCCAACGTCCTGACTTTC. It encodes CASNNGLLTGANVLTF.

The chain links TRBV2 to TRBJ1-5; D gene unclear. The CDR3 is made up of 14 amino acids. Trimming took 8 bases from V and 6 from J, leaving 17 bases between them. The germline V gene encodes CDR1 SNHLY and CDR2 FYNNEI. CDR3 in DNA: TGTGCCAGCCGGAGGAGCGGGTCGCGTCAGCCCCAGCATTTT. Protein product: CASRRSGSRQPQHF.

The chain couples TRBV5-4 to TRBJ1-5; D is undetermined. Trimming removed 4 bases from V and 0 bases from J, with 8 bases in between. Germline V gene data show CDR1 as SGHNT and CDR2 as YYREEE (reference sequence). CDR3 size: 14 residues. The DNA of the CDR3 is TGTGCCAGCAGCGACAAAGATAGCAATCAGCCCCAGCATTTT. Translation: CASSDKDSNQPQHF.

The chain employs TRBV25-1 and TRBJ2-3; D is perhaps TRBD2 (7 bases). Germline V gene data show CDR1 as MGHDK and CDR2 as SYGVNS. This CDR3 contains 16 residues. Trimming pared 8 bases from V and 1 base from J, leaving 19 bases between. The DNA of the CDR3 is TGTGCCAGCCGCGGGGGCACTAGAAGGGGCACAGATACGCAGTATTTT. Translation gives CASRGGTRRGTDTQYF.

This chain connects TRBV7-2 to TRBJ2-1; a possible D gene is TRBD1 (5 bases). Germline CDR1 and CDR2: SGHTA and FQGNSA. Trimming removed 0 bases from V and 15 bases from J, with 15 bases in between. CDR3 size: 13 residues. This CDR3 is CASSLANRFGPFF. CDR3 nucleotide sequence: TGTGCCAGCAGCTTAGCGAACAGGTTTGGTCCGTTCTTC.

This clone was counted many times. This same CDR3 is encoded by further DNA sequences in the sample. The chain is built from TRBV30 and TRBJ2-5; D is unclear. Trimming shortened V by 0 bases and J by 5 bases, and 4 bases separated the two germline ends. Germline V gene data show CDR1 as GTSNPN and CDR2 as SVGIG (reference sequence). The CDR3 totals 11 residues. This chain's CDR3 is CAWSVRETQYF. In DNA, the CDR3 is TGTGCCTGGAGTGTACGGGAGACCCAGTACTTC.

Note on this clone: A much bigger clone sits one base away, suggesting this may be a read error. Within the sample, other DNA sequences also encode this same CDR3. Here the CDR3 reads CASSLGGYQETQYF. In nucleotides, the CDR3 is TGCGCCAGCAGCTTGGGGGGCTACCAAGAGACCCAGTACTTC. This rearrangement joins TRBV5-1 to TRBJ2-5, with D possibly matching TRBD1 (5 bases). CDR1 and CDR2 from the germline V gene are SGHRS and YFSETQ. The CDR3 runs 14 residues. V was trimmed by 0 bases and J by 0 bases, leaving 6 bases between them.

This chain links TRBV5-8 with TRBJ2-2, with D possibly matching TRBD1 (5 bases). Germline CDR1 is SGHTS and CDR2 is YDEGEE. This CDR3 contains 14 residues. V gave up 0 bases and J gave up 7 bases, with 10 bases separating them. CDR3 sequence reads: CASSLEGRVGELFF. In nucleotides, the CDR3 is TGTGCCAGCAGCTTGGAGGGGCGCGTCGGGGAGCTGTTTTTT. Full variable domain (outside the CDR3, taken from reference TRBV5-8 and TRBJ2-2): EAGVTQSPTHLIKTRGQQATLRCSPISGHTSVYWYQQALGLGLQFLLWYDEGEERNRGNFPPRFSGRQFPNYSSELNVNALELEDSALYLCASSLEGRVGELFFGEGSRLTVL.

This clone came up a few times. Other DNA sequences in this specimen translate into the identical CDR3. The chain couples TRBV19 to TRBJ1-2, with 7 bases aligning to TRBD1. Germline CDR1 LNHDA, CDR2 SQIVND (reference sequence). The CDR3 covers 12 residues. The ends lost 6 bases at V and 5 bases at J; junction bases unmatched: 3. In nucleotides, the CDR3 is TGTGCCAGTAGCATGACAGGGTATGGCTACACCTTC. It yields the protein CASSMTGYGYTF.

Only one count was recorded for this clone. This chain's CDR3 is CAWSVHGTEQFF. In DNA form, the CDR3 reads TGTGCCTGGAGTGTACATGGTACTGAGCAGTTCTTC. The rearrangement joins TRBV30 to TRBJ2-1; D is ambiguous. This CDR3 region has 12 residues. Germline lookup yields CDR1 GTSNPN and CDR2 SVGIG (reference sequence). The V end was cut by 0 bases, the J end by 9 bases, with 9 bases between.

J is TRBJ2-2 and V is TRBV18, with 8 bases matching TRBD1. CDR1 and CDR2 from the germline V gene are KGHSH and LQKENI. The CDR3 loop spans 16 amino acids. V lost 0 bases, J lost 8 bases, and 8 bases stayed unmatched. In DNA, the CDR3 is TGTGCCAGCTCACCACCCCAACAGGGGGTTGGAGGGGAGCTGTTTTTT. This encodes CASSPPQQGVGGELFF.

The chain links TRBV6-5 to TRBJ1-5; no clear D gene. The CDR3 sequence is 15 residues long. The V end was cut by 2 bases, the J end by 5 bases, with 13 bases between. Per germline, CDR1 MNHEY and CDR2 SVGAGI. CDR3 residues: CASSYGIGYDQPQHF. The CDR3 nucleotides read TGTGCCAGCAGTTACGGGATCGGGTACGATCAGCCCCAGCATTTT.

This chain uses TRBV27 with TRBJ1-2; 8 bases match TRBD1. Germline assignment: CDR1 MNHEY and CDR2 SMNVEV (reference sequence). Trimming took 5 bases from V and 4 from J; bases not matched to a gene: 3. The CDR3 runs to 13 residues. The CDR3: CASSHGQGYGYTF. As DNA, the CDR3 is TGTGCCAGCAGTCACGGACAGGGCTATGGCTACACCTTC.

V usage is TRBV27 and J usage is TRBJ1-5; D gene ambiguous. V lost 7 bases to trimming and J lost 2 bases, with 12 bases between them. This CDR3 has 14 residues. CDR1 MNHEY and CDR2 SMNVEV come from the germline V gene (reference sequence). The CDR3 protein is CASKRPGGNQPQHF. CDR3 bases: TGTGCCAGCAAGCGGCCCGGGGGCAATCAGCCCCAGCATTTT.